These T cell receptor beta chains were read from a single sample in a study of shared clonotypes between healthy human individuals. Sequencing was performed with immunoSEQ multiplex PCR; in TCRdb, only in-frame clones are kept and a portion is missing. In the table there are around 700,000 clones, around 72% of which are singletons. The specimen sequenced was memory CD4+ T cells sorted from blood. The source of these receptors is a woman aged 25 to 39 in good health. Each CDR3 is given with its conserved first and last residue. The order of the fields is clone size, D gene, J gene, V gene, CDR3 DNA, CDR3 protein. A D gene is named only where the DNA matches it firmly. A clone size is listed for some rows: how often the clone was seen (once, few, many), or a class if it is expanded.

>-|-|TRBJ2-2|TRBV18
TGTGCCAGCTCATCGGACATATCGCGTATTGCCGGGGAGCTGTTTTTT
CASSSDISRIAGELFF
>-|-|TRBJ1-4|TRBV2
TGTGCCAGCAGTTCTAATGAAAAACTGTTTTTT
CASSSNEKLFF
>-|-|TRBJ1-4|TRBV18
TGTGCCAGCTCACAGGGGACGGGACCAACTAATGAAAAACTGTTTTTT
CASSQGTGPTNEKLFF
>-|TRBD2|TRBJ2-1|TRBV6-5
TGTGCCAGCAGCCGAGTTAGCGGGAGCTACAATGAGCAGTTCTTC
CASSRVSGSYNEQFF
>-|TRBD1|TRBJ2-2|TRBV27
TGTGCCAGCAGGCGAAAGGACAGGGCGAACACCGGGGAGCTGTTTTTT
CASRRKDRANTGELFF
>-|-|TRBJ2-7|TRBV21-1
TGTGCCAGCAGCACCCGAAACCTCTACGAGCAGTACTTC
CASSTRNLYEQYF
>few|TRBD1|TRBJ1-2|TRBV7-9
TGTGCCAGCGGCCCGACAGGGTATAACTATGGCTACACCTTC
CASGPTGYNYGYTF
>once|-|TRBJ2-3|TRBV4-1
TGCGCCAGCAGCCAATTGCGGGGCCGCACAGATACGCAGTATTTT
CASSQLRGRTDTQYF
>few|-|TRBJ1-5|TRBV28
TGTGCCAGCAGTTTATACCAAGGGCGGCAGCCCCAGCATTTT
CASSLYQGRQPQHF
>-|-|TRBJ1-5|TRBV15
TGTGCCACCAGCAGAGATTTTGGGCAGGGGAATCAGCCCCAGCATTTT
CATSRDFGQGNQPQHF
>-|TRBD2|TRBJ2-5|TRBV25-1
TGTGCCAGCAGTGCTAGCGGGAGGGTGGGTGAAGAGACCCAGTACTTC
CASSASGRVGEETQYF
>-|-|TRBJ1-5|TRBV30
TGTGCCTGGGCGGACGGACGGAGCAATCAGCCCCAGCATTTT
CAWADGRSNQPQHF
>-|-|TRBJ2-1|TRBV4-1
TGCGCCAGCAGCCAACGGACCCAAGGGTTGTACAATGAGCAGTTCTTC
CASSQRTQGLYNEQFF
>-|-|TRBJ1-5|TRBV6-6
TGTGCCAGCAATCCCCACTTCAACAATCAGCCCCAGCATTTT
CASNPHFNNQPQHF
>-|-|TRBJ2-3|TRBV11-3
TGTGCCAGCAGCTTACATAGACAGACTACGCAGTATTTT
CASSLHRQTTQYF
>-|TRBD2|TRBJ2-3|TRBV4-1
TGCGCCAGCAGCCAAGAACCGGGACTAGCGTGGGATACGCAGTATTTT
CASSQEPGLAWDTQYF
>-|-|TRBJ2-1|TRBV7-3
TGTGCCAGCAGCTTAATGGGGGTAAAGCAGTTCTTC
CASSLMGVKQFF
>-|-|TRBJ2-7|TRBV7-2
TGTGCCAGCAGCTTCGGGGGAAGCTACGAGCAGTACTTC
CASSFGGSYEQYF
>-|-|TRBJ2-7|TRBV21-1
TGTGCCGGATATAGGGGGCCTATCACCTACGAGCAGTACTTC
CAGYRGPITYEQYF
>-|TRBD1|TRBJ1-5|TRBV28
TGTGCCAGCAGTTTCTCAGGGGGGGCCCGCAATCAGCCCCAGCATTTT
CASSFSGGARNQPQHF
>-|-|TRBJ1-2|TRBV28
TGTGCCAGCAGTTTATGGGCGGAACCCTATGGCTACACCTTC
CASSLWAEPYGYTF
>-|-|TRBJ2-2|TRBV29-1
TGCAGCGTTGCCCCAGGGACCCTTACCGGGGAGCTGTTTTTT
CSVAPGTLTGELFF
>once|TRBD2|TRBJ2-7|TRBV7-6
TGTGCCAGCAGCTTAGCTCTCGCTAGCGGGAGCCCCGAGCAGTACTTC
CASSLALASGSPEQYF
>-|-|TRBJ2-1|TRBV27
TGTGCCAGCAGTTTTGGGCCTCACAATGAGCAGTTCTTC
CASSFGPHNEQFF
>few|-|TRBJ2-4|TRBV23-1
TGCGCCAGCAGCGTTCAGTACTTC
CASSVQYF
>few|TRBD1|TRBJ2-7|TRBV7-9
TGTGCCAGCAGCGGCCGACAGGGGGCTTTCTACGAGCAGTACTTC
CASSGRQGAFYEQYF
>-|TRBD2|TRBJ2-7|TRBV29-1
TGCAGCTCAATCTTAGGGACTAGCGGTACCTACGAGCAGTACTTC
CSSILGTSGTYEQYF
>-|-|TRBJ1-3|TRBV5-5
TGTGCCAGCAGCTTTGGGGGAAGGTACTCTGGAAACACCATATATTTT
CASSFGGRYSGNTIYF
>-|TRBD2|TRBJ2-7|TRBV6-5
TGTGCCAGCACTCCTGGAGGAGCGGGAGCCGACGAGCAGTACTTC
CASTPGGAGADEQYF
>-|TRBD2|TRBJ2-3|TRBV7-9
TGTGCCAGCAGCCTGACGACGGGAGGGACGGATACGCAGTATTTT
CASSLTTGGTDTQYF
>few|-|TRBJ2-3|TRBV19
TGTGCCAGTAGTTCCTTGGGCCCTATCAGTACAGATACGCAGTATTTT
CASSSLGPISTDTQYF
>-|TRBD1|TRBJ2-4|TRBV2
TGTGCCAGCAGTGAAATTATAGGGATCAGGGGGATCGAAAACATTCAGTACTTC
CASSEIIGIRGIENIQYF
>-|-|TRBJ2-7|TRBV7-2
TGTGCCAGCAGCTTAACCCTCTACGAGCAGTACTTC
CASSLTLYEQYF
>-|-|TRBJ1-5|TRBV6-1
TGTGCCAGCAACGAAGGGAGCAATCAGCCCCAGCATTTT
CASNEGSNQPQHF
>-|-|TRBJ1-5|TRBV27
TGTGCCAGCAGGCGGGACGGAAATCAGCCCCAGCATTTT
CASRRDGNQPQHF
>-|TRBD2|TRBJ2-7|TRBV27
TGTGCCAGCAGACGACTAGCGGGAGTTGGGTACGAGCAGTACTTC
CASRRLAGVGYEQYF
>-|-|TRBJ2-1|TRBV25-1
TGTGCCAGCGAGGCTCCAAATGAGCAGTTCTTC
CASEAPNEQFF
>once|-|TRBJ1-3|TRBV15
TGTGCCACCAGCAGCCGAAGCTCTGGAAACACCATATATTTT
CATSSRSSGNTIYF
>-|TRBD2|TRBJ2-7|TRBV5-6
TGTGCCAGCAGCTTCGTAGGACTAGCGGGAGATTTACCCTACGAGCAGTACTTC
CASSFVGLAGDLPYEQYF
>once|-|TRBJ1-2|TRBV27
TGTGCCAGCAGTTCAGACGCTGGCTGGGGCTACACCTTC
CASSSDAGWGYTF
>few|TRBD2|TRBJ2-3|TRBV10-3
TGTGCCATCAGTGCGGGAGCGGGGGGGCTAGATACGCAGTATTTT
CAISAGAGGLDTQYF
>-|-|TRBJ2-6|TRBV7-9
TGTGCCAGCACCTCAACCAGCTCTGGGGCCAACGTCCTGACTTTC
CASTSTSSGANVLTF